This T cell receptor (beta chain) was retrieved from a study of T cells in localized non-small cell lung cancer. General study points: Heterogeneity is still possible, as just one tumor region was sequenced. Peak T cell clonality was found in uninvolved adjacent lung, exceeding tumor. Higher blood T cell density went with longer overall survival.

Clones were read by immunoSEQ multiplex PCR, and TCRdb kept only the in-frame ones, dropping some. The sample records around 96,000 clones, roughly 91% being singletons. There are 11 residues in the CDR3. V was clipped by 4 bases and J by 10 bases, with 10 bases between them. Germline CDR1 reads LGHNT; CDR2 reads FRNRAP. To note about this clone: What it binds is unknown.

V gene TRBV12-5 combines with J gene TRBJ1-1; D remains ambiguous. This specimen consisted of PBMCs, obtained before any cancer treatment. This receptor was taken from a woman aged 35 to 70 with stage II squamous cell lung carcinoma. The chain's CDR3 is CASGSPRSAFF. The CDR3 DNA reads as TGTGCTAGTGGTTCCCCAAGATCAGCTTTCTTT.